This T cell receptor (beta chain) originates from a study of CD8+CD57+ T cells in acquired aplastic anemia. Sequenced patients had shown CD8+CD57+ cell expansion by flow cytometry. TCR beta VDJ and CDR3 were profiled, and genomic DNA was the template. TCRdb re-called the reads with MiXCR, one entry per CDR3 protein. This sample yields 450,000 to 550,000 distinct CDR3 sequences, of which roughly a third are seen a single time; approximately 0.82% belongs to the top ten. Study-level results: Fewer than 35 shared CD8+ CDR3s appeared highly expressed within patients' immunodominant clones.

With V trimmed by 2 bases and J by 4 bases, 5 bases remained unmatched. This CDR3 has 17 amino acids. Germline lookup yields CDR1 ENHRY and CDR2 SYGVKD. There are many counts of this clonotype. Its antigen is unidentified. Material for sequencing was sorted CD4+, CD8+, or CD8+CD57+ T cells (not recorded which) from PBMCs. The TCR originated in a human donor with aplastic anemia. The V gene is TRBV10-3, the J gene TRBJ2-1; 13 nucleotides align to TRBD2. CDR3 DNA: TGTGCCATCAGTGAGGGAGGACTAGCGGGGGCATACAATGAGCAGTTCTTC. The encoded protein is CAISEGGLAGAYNEQFF.